This TCR beta chain derives from a study of blood T cell repertoires in COVID-19. Participants had their cohort set by participant-reported clinical history. Two negative PCRs, clearance, or symptom resolution had been documented for recovered Cohort 3 donors. Profiling relied on immunoSEQ multiplex PCR, and the TCRdb table lists in-frame clones only, not all of them. The sample shows some 250,000 clones, 80% to 90% of them seen only once. The CDR3 sequence is 13 residues long. V shed 6 bases and J 8 bases; nucleotides not matched to a gene: 6. CDR1 is SGHTA and CDR2 is FQGNSA in the germline V gene. This receptor was taken from a woman aged 45-60 years who had recovered from COVID-19. Sequencing was done on a sample of PBMCs or T cells enriched from blood (not recorded which). The chain is built from TRBV7-2 and TRBJ1-4, with TRBD1 matching over 7 bases. CDR3 amino acids: CASRKGAGEKLFF. The CDR3 region has the DNA TGTGCCAGCAGAAAGGGGGCTGGAGAAAAACTGTTTTTT.